This T cell receptor (beta chain) is drawn from a study of blood T cell repertoires in COVID-19. Cohort placement rested on clinical history that participants reported themselves. Assay used: immunoSEQ multiplex PCR; TCRdb lists only in-frame clones, some missing. The sample shows some 230,000 clones, more than 80% of them seen only once. The TCR sequence derives from a woman aged 18-35 years in a cohort exposed to, infected with or recovered from COVID-19 (not recorded which). The sequencing input was PBMCs or T cells enriched from blood (not recorded which).

The CDR3 DNA reads TGTGCCAGCATCGGGGTCGATAGCAATCAGCCCCAGCATTTT. Translating gives CASIGVDSNQPQHF. The chain couples TRBV2 to TRBJ1-5; D ambiguous. CDR3 length equals 14 residues. In germline, CDR1 is SNHLY, CDR2 FYNNEI. V lost 7 bases and J 0 bases, leaving 10 bases between the germline ends.